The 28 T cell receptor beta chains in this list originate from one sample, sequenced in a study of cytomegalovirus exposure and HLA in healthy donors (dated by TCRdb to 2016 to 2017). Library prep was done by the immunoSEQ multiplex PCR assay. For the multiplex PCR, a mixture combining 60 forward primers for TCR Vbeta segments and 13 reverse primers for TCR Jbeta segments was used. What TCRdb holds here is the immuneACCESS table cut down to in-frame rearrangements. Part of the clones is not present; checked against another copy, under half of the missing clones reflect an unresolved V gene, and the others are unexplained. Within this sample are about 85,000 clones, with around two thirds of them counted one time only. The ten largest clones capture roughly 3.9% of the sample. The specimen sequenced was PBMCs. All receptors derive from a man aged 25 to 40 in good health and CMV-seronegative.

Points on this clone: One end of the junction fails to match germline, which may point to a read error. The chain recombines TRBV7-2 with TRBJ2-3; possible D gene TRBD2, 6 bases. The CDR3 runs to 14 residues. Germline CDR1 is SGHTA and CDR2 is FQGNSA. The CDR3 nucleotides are TGTGCCAGCAGCTACCCCGGGAGCACGGATACGCAGTATTTT. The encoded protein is CASSYPGSTDTQYF.

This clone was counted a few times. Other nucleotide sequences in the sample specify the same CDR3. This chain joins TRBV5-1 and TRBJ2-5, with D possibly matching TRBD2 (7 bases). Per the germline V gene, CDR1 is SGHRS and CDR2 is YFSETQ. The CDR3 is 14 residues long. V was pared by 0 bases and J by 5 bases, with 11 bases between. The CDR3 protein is CASSLVGGPETQYF. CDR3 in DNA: TGCGCCAGCAGCTTGGTGGGGGGGCCGGAGACCCAGTACTTC.

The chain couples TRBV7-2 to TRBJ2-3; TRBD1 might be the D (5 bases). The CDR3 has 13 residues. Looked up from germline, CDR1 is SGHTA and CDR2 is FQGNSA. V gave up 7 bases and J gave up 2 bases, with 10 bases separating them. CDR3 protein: CASTRQTTDTQYF. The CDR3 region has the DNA TGTGCCAGCACCCGACAGACCACAGATACGCAGTATTTT.

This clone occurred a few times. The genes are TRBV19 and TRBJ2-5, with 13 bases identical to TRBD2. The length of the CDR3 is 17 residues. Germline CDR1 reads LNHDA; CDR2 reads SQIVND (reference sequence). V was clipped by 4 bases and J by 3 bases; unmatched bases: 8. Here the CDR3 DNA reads TGTGCCAGTAGTAGAGGGACTAGCGGGGTATTAAAAGAGACCCAGTACTTC. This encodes CASSRGTSGVLKETQYF.

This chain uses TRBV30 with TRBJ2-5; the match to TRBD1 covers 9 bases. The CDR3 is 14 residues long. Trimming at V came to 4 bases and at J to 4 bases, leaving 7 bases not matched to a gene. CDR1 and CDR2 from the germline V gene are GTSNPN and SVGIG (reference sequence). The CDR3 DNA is TGTGCCTGGAACGGGGACAGGGTGATAGAGACCCAGTACTTC. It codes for CAWNGDRVIETQYF.

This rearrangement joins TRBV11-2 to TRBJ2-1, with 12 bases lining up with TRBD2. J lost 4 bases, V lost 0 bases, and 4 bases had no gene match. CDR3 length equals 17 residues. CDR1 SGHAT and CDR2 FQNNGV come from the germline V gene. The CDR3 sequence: CASSLDLLAGGYNEQFF. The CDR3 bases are TGTGCCAGCAGCTTAGACCTACTAGCGGGGGGTTACAATGAGCAGTTCTTC.

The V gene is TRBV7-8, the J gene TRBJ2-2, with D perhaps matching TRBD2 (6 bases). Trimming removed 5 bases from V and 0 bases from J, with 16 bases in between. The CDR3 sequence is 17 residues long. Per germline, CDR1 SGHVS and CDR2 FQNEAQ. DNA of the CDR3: TGTGCCAGCAGCATTGGTTCCGGGACTCCGAACACCGGGGAGCTGTTTTTT. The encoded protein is CASSIGSGTPNTGELFF.

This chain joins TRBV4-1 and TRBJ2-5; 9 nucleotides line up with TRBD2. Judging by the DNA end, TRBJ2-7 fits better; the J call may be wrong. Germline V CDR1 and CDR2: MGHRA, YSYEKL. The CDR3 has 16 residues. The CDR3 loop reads CASSHKASGNGYEQYF. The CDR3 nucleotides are TGCGCCAGCAGTCATAAAGCTAGCGGGAATGGCTACGAGCAGTACTTC.

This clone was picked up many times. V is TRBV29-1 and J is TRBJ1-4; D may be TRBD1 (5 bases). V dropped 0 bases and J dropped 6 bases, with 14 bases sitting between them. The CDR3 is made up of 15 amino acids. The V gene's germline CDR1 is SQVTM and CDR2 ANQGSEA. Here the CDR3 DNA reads TGCAGCGTTGAAGATCGGACCGACAGTTATGAAAAACTGTTTTTT. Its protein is CSVEDRTDSYEKLFF.

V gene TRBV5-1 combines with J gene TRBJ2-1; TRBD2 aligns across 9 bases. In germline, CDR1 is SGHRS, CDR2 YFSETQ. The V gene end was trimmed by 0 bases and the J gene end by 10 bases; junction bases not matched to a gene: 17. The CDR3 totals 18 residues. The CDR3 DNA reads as TGCGCCAGCAGCTTGGCGTCACCGGGACTAGCACCTCTGGGGGAGCAGTTCTTC. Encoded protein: CASSLASPGLAPLGEQFF.

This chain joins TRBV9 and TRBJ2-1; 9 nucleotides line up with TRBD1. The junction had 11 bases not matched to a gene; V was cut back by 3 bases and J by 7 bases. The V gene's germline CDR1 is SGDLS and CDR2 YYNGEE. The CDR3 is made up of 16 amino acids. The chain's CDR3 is CASSALNRGLSNEQFF. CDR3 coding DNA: TGTGCCAGCAGCGCCCTCAACAGGGGGCTATCAAATGAGCAGTTCTTC.

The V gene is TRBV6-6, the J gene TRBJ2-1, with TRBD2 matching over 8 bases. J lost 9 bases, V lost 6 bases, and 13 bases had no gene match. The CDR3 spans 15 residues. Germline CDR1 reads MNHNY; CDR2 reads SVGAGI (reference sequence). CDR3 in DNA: TGTGCCAGCAGGGGACGAGCGGGAGCCGCGGGTGAGCAGTTCTTC. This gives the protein CASRGRAGAAGEQFF.

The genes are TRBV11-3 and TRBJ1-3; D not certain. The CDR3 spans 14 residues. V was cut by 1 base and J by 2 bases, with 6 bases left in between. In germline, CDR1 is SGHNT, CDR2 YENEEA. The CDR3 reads CASSLGEPGNTIYF. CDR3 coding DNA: TGTGCCAGCAGCTTAGGGGAGCCTGGAAACACCATATATTTT.

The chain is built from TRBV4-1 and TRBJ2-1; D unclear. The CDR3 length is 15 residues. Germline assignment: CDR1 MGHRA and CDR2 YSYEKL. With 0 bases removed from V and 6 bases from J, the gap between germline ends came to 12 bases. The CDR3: CASSQDPIGGNEQFF. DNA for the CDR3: TGCGCCAGCAGCCAAGACCCCATTGGCGGCAATGAGCAGTTCTTC.

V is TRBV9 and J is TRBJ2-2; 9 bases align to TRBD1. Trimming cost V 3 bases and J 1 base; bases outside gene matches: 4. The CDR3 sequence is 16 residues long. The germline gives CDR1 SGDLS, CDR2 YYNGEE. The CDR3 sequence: CASSENRGRNTGELFF. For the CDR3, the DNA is TGTGCCAGCAGCGAAAACAGGGGGCGGAACACCGGGGAGCTGTTTTTT.

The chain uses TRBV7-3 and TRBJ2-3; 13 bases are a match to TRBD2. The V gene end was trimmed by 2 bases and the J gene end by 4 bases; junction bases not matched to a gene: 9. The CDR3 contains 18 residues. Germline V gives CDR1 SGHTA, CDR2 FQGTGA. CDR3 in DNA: TGTGCCAGCAGCTTAGGCCTCAGGACTAGCGGGAGATCAGATACGCAGTATTTT. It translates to CASSLGLRTSGRSDTQYF.

Here the CDR3 DNA reads TGTGCCACCAGCGGCGGGACAGCATCTGGCTACACCTTC. It encodes CATSGGTASGYTF. J is TRBJ1-2 and V is TRBV15; TRBD1 agrees at 7 bases. Looked up from germline, CDR1 is LNHNV and CDR2 is YYDKDF (reference sequence). V shed 5 bases and J 7 bases; nucleotides not matched to a gene: 7. CDR3 size: 13 residues. The complete variable domain, with remaining parts taken from reference TRBV15 and TRBJ1-2, reads DAMVIQNPRYQVTQFGKPVTLSCSQTLNHNVMYWYQQKSSQAPKLLFHYYDKDFNNEADTPDNFQSRRPNTSFCFLDIRSPGLGDTAMYLCATSGGTASGYTFGSGTRLTVV.

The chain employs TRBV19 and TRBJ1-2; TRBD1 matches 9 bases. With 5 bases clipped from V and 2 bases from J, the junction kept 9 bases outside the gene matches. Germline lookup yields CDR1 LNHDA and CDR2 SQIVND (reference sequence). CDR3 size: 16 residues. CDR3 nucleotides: TGTGCCAGTAGTCCCTCGGACAGGGGCAGAAACTATGGCTACACCTTC. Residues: CASSPSDRGRNYGYTF.

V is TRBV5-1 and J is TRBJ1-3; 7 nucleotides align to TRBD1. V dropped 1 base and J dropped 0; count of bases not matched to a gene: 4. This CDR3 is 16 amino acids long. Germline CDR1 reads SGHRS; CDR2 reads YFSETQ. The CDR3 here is CASSLMDRTSGNTIYF. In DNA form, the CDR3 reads TGCGCCAGCAGCTTGATGGACAGGACCTCTGGAAACACCATATATTTT.

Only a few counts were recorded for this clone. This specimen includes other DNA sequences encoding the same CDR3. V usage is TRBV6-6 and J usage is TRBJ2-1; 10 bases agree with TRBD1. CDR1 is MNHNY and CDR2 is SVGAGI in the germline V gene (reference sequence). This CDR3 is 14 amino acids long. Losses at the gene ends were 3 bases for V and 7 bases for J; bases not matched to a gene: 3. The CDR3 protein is CASSYGQGGNEQFF. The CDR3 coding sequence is TGTGCCAGCAGTTATGGACAGGGGGGGAATGAGCAGTTCTTC.

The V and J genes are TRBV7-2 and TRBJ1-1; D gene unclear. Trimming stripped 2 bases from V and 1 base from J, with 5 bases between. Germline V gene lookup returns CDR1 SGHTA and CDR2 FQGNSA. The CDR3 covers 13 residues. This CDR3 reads CASSLYRNTEAFF. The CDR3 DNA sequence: TGTGCCAGCAGCTTATACAGGAACACTGAAGCTTTCTTT.

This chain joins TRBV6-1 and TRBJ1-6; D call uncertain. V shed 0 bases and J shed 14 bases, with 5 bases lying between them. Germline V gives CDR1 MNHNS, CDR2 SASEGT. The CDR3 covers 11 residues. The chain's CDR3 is CASSEALTLHF. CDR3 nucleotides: TGTGCCAGCAGTGAAGCTTTAACCCTCCACTTT.

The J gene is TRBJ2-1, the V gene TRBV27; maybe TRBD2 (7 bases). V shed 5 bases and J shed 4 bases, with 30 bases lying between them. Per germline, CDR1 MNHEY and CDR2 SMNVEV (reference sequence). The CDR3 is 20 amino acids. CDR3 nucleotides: TGTGCCAGCAGTCACTACGAGGGAGGGGGGACCTTTTTTAGGTACAATGAGCAGTTCTTC. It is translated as CASSHYEGGGTFFRYNEQFF.

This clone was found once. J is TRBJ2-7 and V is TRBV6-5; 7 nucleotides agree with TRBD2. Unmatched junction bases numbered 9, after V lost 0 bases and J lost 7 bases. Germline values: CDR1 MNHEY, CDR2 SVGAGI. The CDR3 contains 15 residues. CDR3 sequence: CASSYSASGIGEQYF. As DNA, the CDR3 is TGTGCCAGCAGTTACTCTGCCAGCGGGATCGGTGAGCAGTACTTC.

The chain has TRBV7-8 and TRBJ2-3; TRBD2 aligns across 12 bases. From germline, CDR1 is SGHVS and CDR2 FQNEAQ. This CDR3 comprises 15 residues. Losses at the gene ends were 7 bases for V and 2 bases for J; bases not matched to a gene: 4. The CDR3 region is CASTGTSGHTDTQYF. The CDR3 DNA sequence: TGTGCCAGCACCGGGACTAGCGGGCACACAGATACGCAGTATTTT.

CDR3 protein: CASSLGSGWDTQYF. CDR3 coding DNA: TGTGCCAGCAGCTTGGGCAGTGGATGGGATACGCAGTATTTT. The genes are TRBV11-2 and TRBJ2-3; D is uncertain. The CDR3 spans 14 residues. V was trimmed by 3 bases and J by 6 bases, leaving 13 bases between them. Germline lookup yields CDR1 SGHAT and CDR2 FQNNGV.

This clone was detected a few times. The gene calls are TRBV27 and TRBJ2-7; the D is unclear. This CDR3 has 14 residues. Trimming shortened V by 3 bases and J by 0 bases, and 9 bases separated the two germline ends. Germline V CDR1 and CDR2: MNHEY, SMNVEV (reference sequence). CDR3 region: CASSFDLSSYEQYF. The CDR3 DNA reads TGTGCCAGCAGTTTCGATCTGAGCTCCTACGAGCAGTACTTC.

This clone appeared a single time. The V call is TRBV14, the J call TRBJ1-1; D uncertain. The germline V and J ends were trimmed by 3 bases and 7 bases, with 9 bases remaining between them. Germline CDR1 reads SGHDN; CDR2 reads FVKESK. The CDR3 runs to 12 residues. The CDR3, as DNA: TGTGCCAGCAGCCATGCGTTTCGTGAAGCTTTCTTT. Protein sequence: CASSHAFREAFF.